The text below deals with one TCR beta chain. Per the original data handling: Amplification from reference gene primers served as the basis for estimated nucleated cell counts. Here immunoSEQ multiplex PCR was the method, and the copy in TCRdb shows in-frame clones only, minus some. V, J and clone size are those of that table, while D and trimming were read from the DNA. The sample carries almost 300,000 clones, around 86% recorded once. Germline loops: CDR1 ENHRY, CDR2 SYGVKD. V trimming: 6 bases; J trimming: 3 bases; junction bases outside the gene matches: 8. This CDR3 contains 17 residues. This sample was included in a study of blood T cell repertoires in COVID-19. Study at large: Researchers got acute and convalescent COVID-19 samples from the United States, Italy and Spain. Nucleic acid was either cDNA or gDNA, and it came from T cells, B-cell-depleted T cells, or PBMCs.

The sequence derives from a man between 65 and 85 years old with acute or convalescent COVID-19. Material for sequencing was peripheral blood. This rearrangement joins TRBV10-3 to TRBJ2-1; 13 nucleotides align to TRBD2. CDR3 region: CAISPTSGRALYNEQFF. The CDR3 DNA sequence: TGTGCCATCAGCCCCACTAGCGGGAGGGCCCTCTACAATGAGCAGTTCTTC.